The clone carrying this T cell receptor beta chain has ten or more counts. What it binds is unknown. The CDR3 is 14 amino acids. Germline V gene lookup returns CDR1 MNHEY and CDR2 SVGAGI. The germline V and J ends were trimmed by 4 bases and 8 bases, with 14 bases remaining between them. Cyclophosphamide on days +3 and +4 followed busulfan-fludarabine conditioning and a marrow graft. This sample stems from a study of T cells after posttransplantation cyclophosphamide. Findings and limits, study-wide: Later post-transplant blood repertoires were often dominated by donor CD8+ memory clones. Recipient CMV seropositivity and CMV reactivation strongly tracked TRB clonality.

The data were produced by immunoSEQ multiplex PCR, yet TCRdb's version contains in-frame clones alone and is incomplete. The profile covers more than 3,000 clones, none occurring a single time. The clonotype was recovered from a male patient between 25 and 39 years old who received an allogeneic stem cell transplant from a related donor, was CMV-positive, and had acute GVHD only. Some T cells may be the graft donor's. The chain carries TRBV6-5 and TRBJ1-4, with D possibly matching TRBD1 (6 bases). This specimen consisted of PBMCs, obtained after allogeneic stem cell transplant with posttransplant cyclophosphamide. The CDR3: CASSLTGGGEKLFF. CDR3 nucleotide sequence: TGTGCCAGCAGTTTGACAGGAGGGGGAGAAAAACTGTTTTTT.